The 28 T cell receptor beta chains reported below all come from one sample, sequenced in a study of cytomegalovirus exposure and HLA in healthy donors. Profiling relied on immunoSEQ multiplex PCR, and the TCRdb table lists in-frame clones only, not all of them. The data hold about 150,000 clones, with approximately 86% observed a single time. The sample taken for sequencing was PBMCs. These receptors were obtained from a man aged 18 to 35 in good health and CMV-seropositive.

The chain joins TRBV6-5 to TRBJ2-1, with D tentatively TRBD2 (5 bases). The CDR3 loop spans 15 amino acids. Germline-derived CDR1 and CDR2 are MNHEY and SVGAGI. V gave up 6 bases and J gave up 0 bases, with 12 bases separating them. The CDR3 DNA follows: TGTGCCAGCAGGATAGGGAGAAGCTCCTACAATGAGCAGTTCTTC. As protein: CASRIGRSSYNEQFF.

CDR3 amino acids: CASSLGPYRDGYTF. For the CDR3, the DNA is TGTGCCAGCAGCTTAGGTCCCTACAGGGATGGCTACACCTTC. The chain has TRBV7-9 and TRBJ1-2; a possible D gene is TRBD1 (6 bases). CDR3 length: 14 amino acids. V lost 1 base, J lost 6 bases, and 12 bases lay in between. From germline, CDR1 is SEHNR and CDR2 FQNEAQ (reference sequence).

About this clone: At one of its ends the junction is not consistent with the germline gene, which may arise from a read error. The chain couples TRBV7-2 to TRBJ2-5; the match to TRBD2 covers 12 bases. CDR1 and CDR2 (germline): SGHTA, FQGNSA. The CDR3 loop spans 15 amino acids. As DNA, the CDR3 is TGTGCCAGCAGGTTAGGACTAGCGGGGTTGGAGACCCAGTACTTC. Translation: CASRLGLAGLETQYF.

CDR3 sequence reads: CASSYYGRGSGEQYF. CDR3 coding DNA: TGTGCCAGCTCCTACTACGGGAGAGGGTCTGGGGAGCAGTACTTC. V gene TRBV18 combines with J gene TRBJ2-7, with TRBD2 as a possible D gene (6 bases). Per the germline V gene, CDR1 is KGHSH and CDR2 is LQKENI. The V gene lost 6 bases and the J gene lost 7 bases, with 22 bases spanning the gap. This CDR3 region has 15 residues.

The V and J genes are TRBV5-1 and TRBJ2-7; no clear D gene. The CDR3 runs to 13 residues. Per the germline V gene, CDR1 is SGHRS and CDR2 is YFSETQ. Trimming removed 3 bases from V and 2 bases from J, with 9 bases in between. In DNA form, the CDR3 reads TGCGCCAGCAGCTCCGGTGGTCCCTACGAGCAGTACTTC. It encodes CASSSGGPYEQYF.

This sequence joins TRBV4-1 and TRBJ1-1, with D hard to call. This CDR3 has 16 amino acids. CDR1 is MGHRA and CDR2 is YSYEKL in the germline V gene. Between the trimmed V and J ends, which lost 0 bases and 5 bases, there was a span of 16 bases. The CDR3 spells CASSQDEGIESTEAFF. The CDR3 DNA sequence: TGCGCCAGCAGCCAAGATGAGGGTATCGAATCGACTGAAGCTTTCTTT.

This clone was seen only once. The gene calls are TRBV27 and TRBJ2-1; 8 positions agree with TRBD2. The junction had 7 bases not matched to a gene; V was cut back by 5 bases and J by 4 bases. The CDR3 contains 15 residues. CDR1 and CDR2 from the germline V gene are MNHEY and SMNVEV (reference sequence). The CDR3 is CASSPSGSWYNEQFF. The CDR3 DNA sequence: TGTGCCAGCAGTCCCAGCGGGAGTTGGTACAATGAGCAGTTCTTC.

This clone was picked up a small number of times. The rearrangement joins TRBV5-1 to TRBJ1-1, with 10 bases aligning to TRBD1. CDR3 length: 14 amino acids. The V segment lost 4 bases and the J segment 4 bases; nucleotides outside the gene matches: 4. Germline CDR1 SGHRS, CDR2 YFSETQ. The CDR3 nucleotides are TGCGCCAGCAGCGGGGGGACAGGGGTCACTGAAGCTTTCTTT. It is translated as CASSGGTGVTEAFF. Variable domain in full (rest from reference TRBV5-1 and TRBJ1-1): KAGVTQTPRYLIKTRGQQVTLSCSPISGHRSVSWYQQTPGQGLQFLFEYFSETQRNKGNFPGRFSGRQFSNSRSEMNVSTLELGDSALYLCASSGGTGVTEAFFGQGTRLTVV.

This clone was seen a few times. The chain joins TRBV10-2 to TRBJ1-5; TRBD1 is a possible D gene (6 bases). Germline V gene sequence: CDR1 WSHSY, CDR2 SAAADI. Trimming cost V 6 bases and J 5 bases, with 14 bases left between them. CDR3 length: 14 residues. CDR3 DNA sequence: TGCGCCAGCAGAGGGACAACCTCCCATCAGCCCCAGCATTTT. This sequence encodes CASRGTTSHQPQHF.

V usage is TRBV9 and J usage is TRBJ2-2, with TRBD2 matching 7 bases. J lost 6 bases, V lost 2 bases, and 4 bases had no gene match. The CDR3 consists of 14 residues. Germline CDR1 reads SGDLS; CDR2 reads YYNGEE. CDR3 residues: CASSVGGSAGELFF. Here the CDR3 DNA reads TGTGCCAGCAGCGTCGGGGGGAGCGCCGGGGAGCTGTTTTTT.

The chain links TRBV14 to TRBJ2-3, with 12 bases matching TRBD2. J was trimmed by 4 bases and V by 1 base; bases with no gene match: 6. Germline V gene sequence: CDR1 SGHDN, CDR2 FVKESK. The CDR3 totals 17 residues. The CDR3 nucleotides read TGTGCCAGCAGCCAAGCTAGCGGGAGGGCCGGCGCAGATACGCAGTATTTT. Its translation is CASSQASGRAGADTQYF.

The J gene is TRBJ1-1, the V gene TRBV19; D is perhaps TRBD1 (5 bases). With 3 bases removed from V and 1 base from J, the gap between germline ends came to 12 bases. Germline CDR1 LNHDA, CDR2 SQIVND (reference sequence). The CDR3 runs 15 residues. The CDR3 DNA sequence: TGTGCCAGTAGTATCAGCGGGGCCGGGAACACTGAAGCTTTCTTT. This translates into CASSISGAGNTEAFF.

This clone was recorded only once. The chain combines TRBV5-1 with TRBJ2-5, with 10 bases lining up with TRBD1. Germline lookup yields CDR1 SGHRS and CDR2 YFSETQ. This CDR3 is built from 15 residues. V was clipped by 4 bases and J by 3 bases; unmatched bases: 6. CDR3 in DNA: TGCGCCAGCAGCCCGGGGACAGGGGAGGAAGAGACCCAGTACTTC. Encoded protein: CASSPGTGEEETQYF.

The chain combines TRBV11-3 with TRBJ2-2; a weak D match, TRBD1 (6 bases). Trimming took 5 bases from V and 5 from J, leaving 9 bases between them. Germline CDR1 is SGHNT and CDR2 is YENEEA. CDR3 length: 13 amino acids. This CDR3 is CASSPQGTGELFF. CDR3 DNA sequence: TGTGCCAGCAGCCCTCAGGGGACCGGGGAGCTGTTTTTT.

The J gene is TRBJ2-7, the V gene TRBV19, with 7 bases identical to TRBD1. The V gene's germline CDR1 is LNHDA and CDR2 SQIVND (reference sequence). The CDR3 totals 15 residues. V lost 3 bases to trimming and J lost 2 bases; unmatched junction nucleotides: 7. CDR3 sequence (DNA): TGTGCCAGTAGTATGGGGCACAGGGGCCCCTACGAGCAGTACTTC. This translates into CASSMGHRGPYEQYF.

This chain joins TRBV2 and TRBJ2-6, with D possibly being TRBD1 (5 bases). This CDR3 is 13 amino acids long. V gave up 8 bases and J gave up 4 bases, with 9 bases separating them. The V gene's germline CDR1 is SNHLY and CDR2 FYNNEI. DNA of the CDR3: TGTGCCAGCCACAGGAGCGGGGCCAACGTCCTGACTTTC. Its translation: CASHRSGANVLTF.

V usage is TRBV7-2 and J usage is TRBJ1-3; maybe TRBD1 (5 bases). Between the trimmed V and J ends, which lost 8 bases and 0 bases, there was a span of 8 bases. This CDR3 has 13 amino acids. CDR1 is SGHTA, CDR2 FQGNSA, per germline. The DNA for the CDR3 is TGTGCCAGCCGACAGTCCTCTGGAAACACCATATATTTT. Translating gives CASRQSSGNTIYF.

In DNA form, the CDR3 reads TGTGCCAGCAGTTACTCCTTTGGGGGGGTAAACACTGAAGCTTTCTTT. Translation: CASSYSFGGVNTEAFF. This chain uses TRBV6-5 with TRBJ1-1; a possible D gene is TRBD1 (5 bases). Deletions cut 0 bases from V and 2 bases from J, with 13 bases between. This CDR3 region has 16 residues. Germline loops: CDR1 MNHEY, CDR2 SVGAGI.

The chain combines TRBV4-1 with TRBJ2-1; 11 nucleotides agree with TRBD2. The trim removed 0 bases at V and 7 bases at J, leaving 5 bases unmatched. This CDR3 contains 16 residues. CDR1 is MGHRA and CDR2 is YSYEKL in the germline V gene. The CDR3: CASSQEPPSGRNEQFF. CDR3 nucleotide sequence: TGCGCCAGCAGCCAAGAACCCCCTAGCGGGAGGAATGAGCAGTTCTTC.

CDR3 in amino acids: CASSLWTSAEHIQYF. The CDR3 DNA reads as TGTGCCAGCAGCTTGTGGACTAGCGCCGAGCACATTCAGTACTTC. The rearrangement links TRBV5-8 to TRBJ2-4, with 9 nucleotides matching TRBD2. This CDR3 contains 15 residues. V dropped 1 base and J dropped 8; count of bases not matched to a gene: 7. CDR1 is SGHTS, CDR2 YDEGEE, per germline. Full variable domain (rest looked up from reference TRBV5-8 and TRBJ2-4): EAGVTQSPTHLIKTRGQQATLRCSPISGHTSVYWYQQALGLGLQFLLWYDEGEERNRGNFPPRFSGRQFPNYSSELNVNALELEDSALYLCASSLWTSAEHIQYFGAGTRLSVL.

V is TRBV27 and J is TRBJ2-1; no clear D. The CDR3 loop spans 12 amino acids. V was trimmed by 8 bases and J by 13 bases, leaving 18 bases between them. Germline-derived CDR1 and CDR2 are MNHEY and SMNVEV (reference sequence). The CDR3 bases are TGTGCCAGCGCACCCTGGGCGTGCCAACAGTTCTTC. Residues: CASAPWACQQFF.

This sequence joins TRBV4-3 and TRBJ1-3; a weak D match, TRBD1 (6 bases). Trimming took 4 bases from V and 7 from J, leaving 17 bases between them. CDR1 is LGHNA and CDR2 is YSLEER in the germline V gene. CDR3 length equals 15 residues. CDR3 sequence reads: CASSLDQGLGNTIYF. CDR3 DNA sequence: TGCGCCAGCAGCCTAGACCAGGGGCTGGGGAACACCATATATTTT.

This chain's CDR3 is CASSSYRDISNQPQHF. CDR3 nucleotides: TGTGCCAGCAGTTCCTACAGGGACATTAGCAATCAGCCCCAGCATTTT. The rearrangement joins TRBV27 to TRBJ1-5, with D perhaps TRBD1 (6 bases). Germline V gives CDR1 MNHEY, CDR2 SMNVEV (reference sequence). Trimming left V 4 bases short and J 0 bases short, with 13 bases between. The CDR3 spans 16 residues.

The chain couples TRBV4-3 to TRBJ2-3; no clear D gene. The CDR3 runs 15 residues. From germline, CDR1 is LGHNA and CDR2 YSLEER. V shed 2 bases and J shed 1 base, with 10 bases lying between them. The CDR3 loop is CASSQLTSGTDTQYF. The CDR3 DNA follows: TGCGCCAGCAGCCAACTGACATCGGGCACAGATACGCAGTATTTT.

The V call is TRBV15, the J call TRBJ2-5, with D tentatively TRBD1 (6 bases). Germline CDR1 reads LNHNV; CDR2 reads YYDKDF (reference sequence). The CDR3 is 15 residues long. The ends were cut back, 3 bases at V and 2 bases at J, with 13 bases in the middle. CDR3 coding DNA: TGTGCCACCAGCAGGTCCAGGGGCCGACAAGAGACCCAGTACTTC. This translates into CATSRSRGRQETQYF.

The chain joins TRBV29-1 to TRBJ1-1, with D perhaps TRBD1 (5 bases). Germline V gives CDR1 SQVTM, CDR2 ANQGSEA. The CDR3 covers 13 residues. V lost 5 bases and J 4 bases, leaving 14 bases between the germline ends. The CDR3: CSVTLGVGTEAFF. The CDR3 DNA sequence: TGCAGCGTTACCTTAGGGGTGGGCACTGAAGCTTTCTTT.

This rearrangement joins TRBV19 to TRBJ1-1; maybe TRBD1 (6 bases). The CDR3 has 15 residues. V lost 6 bases and J 0 bases, leaving 14 bases between the germline ends. In germline, CDR1 is LNHDA, CDR2 SQIVND (reference sequence). In nucleotides, the CDR3 is TGTGCCAGTAGCAAATGGACAGAGTTGAACACTGAAGCTTTCTTT. As protein: CASSKWTELNTEAFF.

This chain joins TRBV19 and TRBJ2-5, with 10 bases identical to TRBD2. The V gene end was trimmed by 6 bases and the J gene end by 4 bases; junction bases not matched to a gene: 14. The CDR3 sequence is 17 residues long. The germline CDR1 and CDR2 sequences are LNHDA and SQIVND (reference sequence). For the CDR3, the DNA is TGTGCCAGTAGCACCCGAGGAACTAGCGGGGAGTTAGAGACCCAGTACTTC. Translated: CASSTRGTSGELETQYF.